This record concerns one TCR beta chain sequence. These data come from a study of cytomegalovirus exposure and HLA in healthy donors. PCR primers comprised 60 Vbeta and 13 Jbeta primers. Some clones are missing from TCRdb's copy, which holds only in-frame ones; the method was immunoSEQ multiplex PCR. The data show 120,000 or so clones, roughly 70% seen once. The CDR3 covers 15 residues. J lost 6 bases, V lost 4 bases, and 6 bases had no gene match. The V gene's germline CDR1 is SGHAT and CDR2 FQNNGV. This clonotype was sampled from a woman between 35 and 50 years old in good health and CMV-seropositive. Sample: PBMCs. The chain has TRBV11-2 and TRBJ2-2, with TRBD1 matching 9 bases. For the CDR3, the DNA is TGTGCCAGCAGCTCAAACAGGGGGCGAGCCGGGGAGCTGTTTTTT. Protein sequence: CASSSNRGRAGELFF. Using reference TRBV11-2 and TRBJ2-2 for the parts outside the CDR3, the full variable domain is EAGVAQSPRYKIIEKRQSVAFWCNPISGHATLYWYQQILGQGPKLLIQFQNNGVVDDSQLPKDRFSAERLKGVDSTLKIQPAKLEDSAVYLCASSSNRGRAGELFFGEGSRLTVL.